The 10 T cell receptor beta chains below come from one sample, sequenced in a study of identical twins. TCRdb analysed the 5' RACE reads with MiXCR anew, one entry per CDR3 protein. This table holds roughly 1,500,000 distinct CDR3 sequences, 25% to 35% found once. The specimen sequenced was cord blood. Receptors were obtained from a newborn girl in good health.

CDR3 in DNA: TGTGCCAGCAGTCCGTTTGAGAGTGTCGGGGGAGGGACAGATACGCAGTATTTT. It translates to CASSPFESVGGGTDTQYF. V and J are TRBV25-1 and TRBJ2-3, with TRBD2 identical over 7 bases. The CDR3 runs 18 residues. The trim removed 5 bases at V and 3 bases at J, leaving 17 bases unmatched. Germline assignment: CDR1 MGHDK and CDR2 SYGVNS.

The gene calls are TRBV20-1 and TRBJ1-1; 7 bases align to TRBD1. The V and J ends lost 4 bases and 11 bases, in that order; junction bases with no gene match: 10. This CDR3 region has 12 residues. Germline V gives CDR1 DFQATT, CDR2 SNEGSKA (reference sequence). CDR3 DNA sequence: TGCAGTGCTATACCGGGACAGTTCGTTGCTTTCTTT. This gives the protein CSAIPGQFVAFF.

Points on this clonotype: A much larger clone differs from this one at a single base, so this may be a read error. The chain combines TRBV4-2 with TRBJ2-4; 8 nucleotides match TRBD2. There are 15 residues in the CDR3. V shed 1 base, J shed 13 bases, and the junction held 12 bases outside the gene matches. CDR1 is LGHNA, CDR2 YNFKEQ, per germline. CDR3 nucleotide sequence: TGTGCCAGCAGCCAAGTCCCTAGCGGGCGCAATGAGCAGTACTTC. Translated, it gives CASSQVPSGRNEQYF.

Concerning this clonotype itself: The junction differs from germline at one of its ends, possibly a read error. V usage is TRBV5-1 and J usage is TRBJ2-1, with 11 bases aligning to TRBD2. Germline-derived CDR1 and CDR2 are SGHRS and YFSETQ. The CDR3 is 15 residues long. Written as DNA, the CDR3 is TGTGCCAGCAGTCTAACTAGCGGGAGTGGAAATGAGCAGTTCTTC. Translation: CASSLTSGSGNEQFF. The full variable domain, with the rest looked up from reference TRBV5-1 and TRBJ2-1, is KAGVTQTPRYLIKTRGQQVTLSCSPISGHRSVSWYQQTPGQGLQFLFEYFSETQRNKGNFPGRFSGRQFSNSRSEMNVSTLELGDSALYLCASSLTSGSGNEQFFGPGTRLTVL.

This clonotype has a handful of counts. The chain couples TRBV3-1 to TRBJ1-6; D gene unclear. Germline V gene sequence: CDR1 LGHDT, CDR2 YNNKEL (reference sequence). The CDR3 totals 16 residues. The V end lost 5 bases, the J end lost 0 bases, and 11 bases lay between the germline ends. CDR3 sequence (DNA): TGTGCCAGCAGCGAGAGACGGAGCTCCTATAATTCACCCCTCCACTTT. Protein sequence: CASSERRSSYNSPLHF.

The chain recombines TRBV30 with TRBJ1-2; tentatively, D is TRBD1 (5 bases). The germline CDR1 and CDR2 sequences are GTSNPN and SVGIG (reference sequence). The CDR3 loop spans 12 amino acids. V was trimmed by 4 bases and J by 3 bases, leaving 9 bases between them. The CDR3 sequence: CAWNGGHYGYTF. The CDR3 nucleotides read TGTGCCTGGAACGGGGGTCACTATGGCTACACCTTC.

This clonotype has more than one count but fewer than ten. The chain is built from TRBV12-3 or TRBV12-4 and TRBJ1-5, with D maybe TRBD1 (5 bases). V lost 3 bases and J lost 3, with 12 bases in between. This CDR3 has 15 residues. CDR3 protein: CASSFAGVLNQPQHF. CDR3 coding DNA: TGTGCCAGCAGTTTTGCGGGGGTTCTCAATCAGCCCCAGCATTTT.

V usage is TRBV5-1 and J usage is TRBJ2-1; D is ambiguous. V was clipped by 1 base and J by 10 bases, with 18 bases between them. This CDR3 has 15 residues. The germline V gene has CDR1 SGHRS and CDR2 YFSETQ. CDR3 region: CASSLTPIHHYEQFF. The CDR3 DNA sequence: TGCGCCAGCAGCTTGACCCCAATACACCACTACGAGCAGTTCTTC.

This clonotype was counted at least ten times. This sequence joins TRBV6-5 and TRBJ1-4; D call uncertain. V was trimmed by 0 bases and J by 0 bases, leaving 5 bases between them. Germline CDR1 MNHEY, CDR2 SVGAGI. The CDR3 consists of 15 residues. The DNA of the CDR3 is TGTGCCAGCAGTTACTCGGCAGCAACTAATGAAAAACTGTTTTTT. Amino acids: CASSYSAATNEKLFF.

V usage is TRBV6-5 and J usage is TRBJ2-3, with 8 nucleotides matching TRBD2. After removal of 6 bases from V and 2 bases from J, the junction contained 10 bases not matched to a gene. The CDR3 contains 16 residues. Germline CDR1 and CDR2: MNHEY and SVGAGI. The CDR3 nucleotides are TGTGCCAGCAGGGACCTTAGCGGGATTGTCACAGATACGCAGTATTTT. This gives the protein CASRDLSGIVTDTQYF.